This T cell receptor (beta chain) came from a study of shared clonotypes between healthy human individuals. The study's findings and limits: Relative to memory subsets, naive subsets generally showed larger estimated richness.

As to this clone: Its cognate antigen is unknown.

The study drew all its donors from Caucasian adults living in Nashville, Tennessee. Germline CDR1 SNHLY, CDR2 FYNNEI. The CDR3 extends over 13 amino acids. Trimming left V 7 bases short and J 6 bases short, with 14 bases between. Some clones are missing from TCRdb's copy, which holds only in-frame ones; the method was immunoSEQ multiplex PCR. In the table there are nearly 750,000 clones, roughly 72% of which are singletons. The source of this sequence is a woman in her twenties or thirties in good health. What was sequenced was memory CD4+ T cells sorted from blood. The subset: CD45RA-negative fraction. The gene calls are TRBV2 and TRBJ2-3, with a weak D call TRBD2 (6 bases). In DNA, the CDR3 is TGTGCCAGCACCCTGACTAGGACGGATACGCAGTATTTT. Amino acids: CASTLTRTDTQYF.